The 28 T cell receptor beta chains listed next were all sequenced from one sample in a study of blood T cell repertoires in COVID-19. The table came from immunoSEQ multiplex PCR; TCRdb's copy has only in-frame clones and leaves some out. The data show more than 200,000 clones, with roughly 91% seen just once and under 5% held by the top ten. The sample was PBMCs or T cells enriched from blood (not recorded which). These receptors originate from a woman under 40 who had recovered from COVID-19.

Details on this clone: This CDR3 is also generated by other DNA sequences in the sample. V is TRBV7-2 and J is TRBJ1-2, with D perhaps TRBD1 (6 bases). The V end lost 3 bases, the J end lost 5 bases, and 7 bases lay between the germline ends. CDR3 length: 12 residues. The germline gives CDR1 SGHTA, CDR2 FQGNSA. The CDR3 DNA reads TGTGCCAGCAGCTTTACAGGGTATGGCTACACCTTC. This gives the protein CASSFTGYGYTF. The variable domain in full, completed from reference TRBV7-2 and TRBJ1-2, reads GAGVSQSPSNKVTEKGKDVELRCDPISGHTALYWYRQSLGQGLEFLIYFQGNSAPDKSGLPSDRFSAERTGGSVSTLTIQRTQQEDSAVYLCASSFTGYGYTFGSGTRLTVV.

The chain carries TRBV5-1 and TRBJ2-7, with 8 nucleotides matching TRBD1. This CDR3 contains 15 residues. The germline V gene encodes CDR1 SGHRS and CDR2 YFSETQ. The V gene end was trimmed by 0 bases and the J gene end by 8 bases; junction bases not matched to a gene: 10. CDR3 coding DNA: TGCGCCAGCAGCTTGGAAGGGGCAGGGGGCGCGCAGCAGTACTTC. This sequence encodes CASSLEGAGGAQQYF.

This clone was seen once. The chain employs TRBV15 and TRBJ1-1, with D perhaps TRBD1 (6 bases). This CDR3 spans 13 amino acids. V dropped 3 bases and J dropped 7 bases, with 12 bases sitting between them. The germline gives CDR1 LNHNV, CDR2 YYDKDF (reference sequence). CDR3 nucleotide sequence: TGTGCCACCAGCAGGCAAACAGGGTATGAAGCTTTCTTT. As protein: CATSRQTGYEAFF.

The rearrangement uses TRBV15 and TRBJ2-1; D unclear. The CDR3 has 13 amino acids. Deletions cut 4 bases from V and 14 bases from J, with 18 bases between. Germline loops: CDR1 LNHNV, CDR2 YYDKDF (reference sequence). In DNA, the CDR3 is TGTGCCACCAGCACCCTCCGTGGCAAAGTTGAGTTCTTC. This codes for CATSTLRGKVEFF.

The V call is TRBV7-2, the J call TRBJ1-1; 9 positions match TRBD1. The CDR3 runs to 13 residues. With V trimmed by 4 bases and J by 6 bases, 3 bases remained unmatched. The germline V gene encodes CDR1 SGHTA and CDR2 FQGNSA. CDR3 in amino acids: CASSSQGASEAFF. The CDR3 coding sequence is TGTGCCAGCAGCTCACAGGGGGCCTCTGAAGCTTTCTTT.

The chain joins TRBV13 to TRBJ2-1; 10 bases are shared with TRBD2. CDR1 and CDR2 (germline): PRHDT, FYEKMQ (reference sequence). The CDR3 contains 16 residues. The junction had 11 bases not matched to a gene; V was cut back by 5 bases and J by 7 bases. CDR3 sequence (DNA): TGTGCCAGCAGCCTCGAGCGGGAGGGCATGCAGAATGAGCAGTTCTTC. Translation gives CASSLEREGMQNEQFF.

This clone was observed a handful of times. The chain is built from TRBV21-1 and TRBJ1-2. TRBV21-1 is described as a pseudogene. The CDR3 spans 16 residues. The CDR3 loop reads CASSNFLGGRPYGYTF. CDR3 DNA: TGTGCCAGCAGCAATTTCTTGGGAGGGAGGCCCTATGGCTACACCTTC.

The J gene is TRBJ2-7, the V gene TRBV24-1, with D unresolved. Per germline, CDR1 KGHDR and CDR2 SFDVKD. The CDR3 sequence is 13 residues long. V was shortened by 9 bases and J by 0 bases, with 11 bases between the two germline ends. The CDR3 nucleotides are TGTGCCACCGCTAGACGTGACTCCTACGAGCAGTACTTC. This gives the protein CATARRDSYEQYF.

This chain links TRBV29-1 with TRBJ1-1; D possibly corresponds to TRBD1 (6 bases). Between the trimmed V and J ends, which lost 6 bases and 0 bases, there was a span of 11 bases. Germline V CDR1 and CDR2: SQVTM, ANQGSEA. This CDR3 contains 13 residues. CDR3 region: CSVSQGLNTEAFF. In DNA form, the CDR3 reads TGCAGCGTCTCACAGGGACTGAACACTGAAGCTTTCTTT.

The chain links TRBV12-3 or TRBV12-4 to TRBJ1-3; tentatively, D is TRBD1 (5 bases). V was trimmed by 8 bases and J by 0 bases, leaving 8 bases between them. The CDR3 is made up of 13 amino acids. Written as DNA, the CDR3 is TGTGCCAGCGCCGACAGCTCTGGAAACACCATATATTTT. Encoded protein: CASADSSGNTIYF.

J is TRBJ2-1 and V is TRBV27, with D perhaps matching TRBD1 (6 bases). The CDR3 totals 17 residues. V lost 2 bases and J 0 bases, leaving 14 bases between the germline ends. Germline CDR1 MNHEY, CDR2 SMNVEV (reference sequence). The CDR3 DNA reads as TGTGCCAGCAGTTTAACCAGACAGGACGTCTCCTACAATGAGCAGTTCTTC. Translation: CASSLTRQDVSYNEQFF.

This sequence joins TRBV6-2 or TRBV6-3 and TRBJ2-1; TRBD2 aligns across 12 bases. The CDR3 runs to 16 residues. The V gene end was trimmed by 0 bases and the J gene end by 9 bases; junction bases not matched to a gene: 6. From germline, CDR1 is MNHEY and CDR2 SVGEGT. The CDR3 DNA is TGTGCCAGCAGTTACTCGAGACTAGCGGGAGTTGGTGAGCAGTTCTTC. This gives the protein CASSYSRLAGVGEQFF.

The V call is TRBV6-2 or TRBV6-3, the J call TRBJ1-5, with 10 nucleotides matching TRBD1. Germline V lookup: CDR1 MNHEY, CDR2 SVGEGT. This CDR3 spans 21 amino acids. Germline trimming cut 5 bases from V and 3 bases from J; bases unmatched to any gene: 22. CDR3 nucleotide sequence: TGTGCCAGCAGTCGGTCCCGGGACAGGGGCGAGTTTAGGGGTCACAATCAGCCCCAGCATTTT. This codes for CASSRSRDRGEFRGHNQPQHF.

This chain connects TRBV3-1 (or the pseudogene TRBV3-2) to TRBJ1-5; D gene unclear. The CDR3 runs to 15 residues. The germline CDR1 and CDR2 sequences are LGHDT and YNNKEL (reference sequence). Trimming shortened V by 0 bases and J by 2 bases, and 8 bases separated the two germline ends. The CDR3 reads CASSQDSTGNQPQHF. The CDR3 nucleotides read TGTGCCAGCAGCCAAGATTCCACGGGCAATCAGCCCCAGCATTTT.

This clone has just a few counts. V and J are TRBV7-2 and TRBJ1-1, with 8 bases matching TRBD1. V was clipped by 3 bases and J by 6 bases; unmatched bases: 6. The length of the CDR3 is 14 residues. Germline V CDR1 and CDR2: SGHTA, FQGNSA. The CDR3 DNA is TGTGCCAGCAGCTTGACAGGGGCGGGCCCTGAAGCTTTCTTT. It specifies CASSLTGAGPEAFF.

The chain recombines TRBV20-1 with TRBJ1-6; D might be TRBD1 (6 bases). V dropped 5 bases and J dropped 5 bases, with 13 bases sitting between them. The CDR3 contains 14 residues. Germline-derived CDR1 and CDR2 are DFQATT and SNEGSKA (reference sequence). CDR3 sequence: CSACDWTDNSPLHF. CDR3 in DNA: TGCAGTGCTTGTGACTGGACAGATAATTCACCCCTCCACTTT.

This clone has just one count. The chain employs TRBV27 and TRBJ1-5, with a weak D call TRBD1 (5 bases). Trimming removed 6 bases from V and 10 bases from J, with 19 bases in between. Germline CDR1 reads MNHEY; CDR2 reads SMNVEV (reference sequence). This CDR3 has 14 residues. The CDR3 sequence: CASSRSGPNRPQHF. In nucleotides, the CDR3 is TGTGCCAGCAGCCGGTCAGGGCCAAATCGCCCCCAGCATTTT.

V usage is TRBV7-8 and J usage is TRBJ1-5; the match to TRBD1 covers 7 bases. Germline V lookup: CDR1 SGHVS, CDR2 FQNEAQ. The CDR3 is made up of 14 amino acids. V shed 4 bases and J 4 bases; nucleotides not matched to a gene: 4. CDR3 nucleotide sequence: TGTGCCAGCAGCTCCGAGGGGGCGAATCAGCCCCAGCATTTT. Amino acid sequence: CASSSEGANQPQHF.

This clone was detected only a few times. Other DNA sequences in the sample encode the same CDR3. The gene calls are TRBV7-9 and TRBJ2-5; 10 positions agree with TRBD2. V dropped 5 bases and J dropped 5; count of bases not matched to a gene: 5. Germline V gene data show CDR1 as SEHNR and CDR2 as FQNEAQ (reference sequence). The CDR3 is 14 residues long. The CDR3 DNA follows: TGTGCCAGCAGCCCCGGGACTAGCGTGGAGACCCAGTACTTC. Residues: CASSPGTSVETQYF.

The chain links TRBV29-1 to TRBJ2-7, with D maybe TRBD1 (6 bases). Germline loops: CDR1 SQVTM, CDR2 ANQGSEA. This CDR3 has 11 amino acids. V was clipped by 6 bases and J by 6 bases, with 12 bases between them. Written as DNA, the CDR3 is TGCAGCGTCAGGTCAGGGGTCGAGCAGTACTTC. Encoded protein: CSVRSGVEQYF.

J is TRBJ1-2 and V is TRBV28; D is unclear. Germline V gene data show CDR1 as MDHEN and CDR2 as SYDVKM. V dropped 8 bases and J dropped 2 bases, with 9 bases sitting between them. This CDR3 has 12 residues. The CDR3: CASSRANYGYTF. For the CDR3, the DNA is TGTGCCAGCTCCCGAGCCAACTATGGCTACACCTTC.

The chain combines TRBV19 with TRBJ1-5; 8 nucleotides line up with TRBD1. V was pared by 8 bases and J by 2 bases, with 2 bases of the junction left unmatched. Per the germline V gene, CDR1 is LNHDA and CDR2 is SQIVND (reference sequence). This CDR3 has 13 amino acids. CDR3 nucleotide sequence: TGTGCCAGTGTGACAGGGGGCAATCAGCCCCAGCATTTT. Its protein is CASVTGGNQPQHF.

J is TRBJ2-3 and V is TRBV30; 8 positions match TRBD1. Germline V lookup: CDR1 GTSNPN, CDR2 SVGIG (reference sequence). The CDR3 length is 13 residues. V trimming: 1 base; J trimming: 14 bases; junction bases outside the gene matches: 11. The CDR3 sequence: CAWSEFGQGMAYF. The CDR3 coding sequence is TGTGCCTGGAGTGAATTCGGACAGGGAATGGCGTATTTT.

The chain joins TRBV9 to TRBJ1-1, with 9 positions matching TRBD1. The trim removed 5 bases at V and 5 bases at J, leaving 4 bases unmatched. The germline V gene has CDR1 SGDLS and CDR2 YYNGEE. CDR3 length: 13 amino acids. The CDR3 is CASSATGGTEAFF. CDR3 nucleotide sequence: TGTGCCAGCAGTGCGACAGGGGGAACTGAAGCTTTCTTT.

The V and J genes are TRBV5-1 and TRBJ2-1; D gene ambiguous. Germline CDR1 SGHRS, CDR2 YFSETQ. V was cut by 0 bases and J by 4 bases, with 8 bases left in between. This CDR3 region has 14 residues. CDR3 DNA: TGCGCCAGCAGCTTGGACTCCATGTACAATGAGCAGTTCTTC. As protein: CASSLDSMYNEQFF. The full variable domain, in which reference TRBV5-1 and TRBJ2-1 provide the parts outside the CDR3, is KAGVTQTPRYLIKTRGQQVTLSCSPISGHRSVSWYQQTPGQGLQFLFEYFSETQRNKGNFPGRFSGRQFSNSRSEMNVSTLELGDSALYLCASSLDSMYNEQFFGPGTRLTVL.

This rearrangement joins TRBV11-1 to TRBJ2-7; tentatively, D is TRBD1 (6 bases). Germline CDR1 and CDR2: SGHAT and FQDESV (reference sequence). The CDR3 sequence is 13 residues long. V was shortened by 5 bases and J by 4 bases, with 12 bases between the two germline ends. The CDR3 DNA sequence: TGTGCCAGCAGCCTACCAGGGGAGTACGAGCAGTACTTC. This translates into CASSLPGEYEQYF.

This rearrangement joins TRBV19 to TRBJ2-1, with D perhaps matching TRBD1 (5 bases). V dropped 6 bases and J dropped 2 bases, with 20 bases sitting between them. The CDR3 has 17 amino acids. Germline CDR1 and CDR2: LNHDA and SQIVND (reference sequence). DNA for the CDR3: TGTGCCAGTAGGCCATCACCTGGGGCAGGGCCCTACAATGAGCAGTTCTTC. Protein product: CASRPSPGAGPYNEQFF.

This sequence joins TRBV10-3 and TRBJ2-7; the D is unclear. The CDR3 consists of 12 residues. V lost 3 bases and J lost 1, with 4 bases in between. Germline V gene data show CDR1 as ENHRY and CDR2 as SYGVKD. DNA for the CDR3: TGTGCCATCAGTGAACAGTCCTACGAGCAGTACTTC. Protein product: CAISEQSYEQYF.